These 31 T cell receptor beta chains were sequenced from one sample in a study of response to subunit inactivated influenza vaccine. TCRdb passed the RT-PCR reads through MiXCR, listing each CDR3 protein once. Of 500,000 to 600,000 distinct CDR3 sequences in the sample, about 10% were seen once. The material sequenced was PBMCs from blood, taken on the day of vaccination. These receptors came from a man aged 45 to 65 who received an inactivated influenza vaccine.

This clonotype appeared a few times. This chain uses TRBV12-3 or TRBV12-4 with TRBJ2-3; 10 nucleotides line up with TRBD2. CDR3 length: 16 amino acids. V shed 8 bases and J 1 base; nucleotides not matched to a gene: 9. The CDR3 sequence is CASGKRGGSGTDTQYF. The CDR3 DNA follows: TGTGCCAGCGGGAAGCGGGGGGGCAGTGGCACAGATACGCAGTATTTT.

The chain has TRBV6-1 and TRBJ2-6, with 7 bases that match TRBD1. The CDR3 extends over 18 amino acids. Unmatched junction bases numbered 9, after V lost 4 bases and J lost 0 bases. The V gene's germline CDR1 is MNHNS and CDR2 SASEGT. The CDR3 protein is CASSGRQGVLSGANVLTF. CDR3 bases: TGTGCCAGCAGTGGGAGACAGGGAGTTCTCTCTGGGGCCAACGTCCTGACTTTC.

The CDR3 DNA is TGTGCCAGCAGTGAACAATATACTGGCACAGATACGCAGTATTTT. It is translated as CASSEQYTGTDTQYF. The chain couples TRBV6-1 to TRBJ2-3; D unresolved. V was pared by 2 bases and J by 1 base, with 10 bases between. The CDR3 is made up of 15 amino acids. CDR1 and CDR2 (germline): MNHNS, SASEGT.

There are many counts of this clonotype. CDR3 sequence: CATSDSFRLNHGPEQFF. In nucleotides, the CDR3 is TGTGCCACCAGTGACTCCTTTCGTTTGAACCACGGGCCTGAGCAGTTCTTC. This chain links TRBV24-1 with TRBJ2-1; no clear D. CDR1 is KGHDR and CDR2 is SFDVKD in the germline V gene. The ends were cut back, 4 bases at V and 9 bases at J, with 24 bases in the middle. This CDR3 region has 17 residues.

This clonotype occurred many times. The chain joins TRBV11-1 to TRBJ2-1; 8 bases match TRBD2. The V segment lost 5 bases and the J segment 9 bases; nucleotides outside the gene matches: 9. Germline-derived CDR1 and CDR2 are SGHAT and FQDESV (reference sequence). The CDR3 has 14 amino acids. This CDR3 reads CASSLGGVISEQFF. In DNA, the CDR3 is TGTGCCAGCAGCCTCGGGGGGGTAATTTCTGAGCAGTTCTTC.

The chain employs TRBV29-1 and TRBJ2-1; 8 bases agree with TRBD2. The V gene's germline CDR1 is SQVTM and CDR2 ANQGSEA. The trim removed 7 bases at V and 2 bases at J, leaving 1 base unmatched. CDR3 length: 12 amino acids. DNA for the CDR3: TGCAGCGCCGGGGGGGCCTACAATGAGCAGTTCTTC. It translates to CSAGGAYNEQFF.

V usage is TRBV10-1 and J usage is TRBJ2-7; D remains unclear. Germline V gene sequence: CDR1 WNHNN, CDR2 SYGVQD (reference sequence). The CDR3 runs to 12 residues. V lost 0 bases, J lost 3 bases, and 3 bases lay in between. DNA of the CDR3: TGCGCCAGCAGTGAGTCCTTCTACGAGCAGTACTTC. It yields the protein CASSESFYEQYF.

The chain has TRBV5-4 and TRBJ2-3, with TRBD1 matching 7 bases. J gave up 5 bases and V 3 bases, and 21 bases lay outside the gene matches. The CDR3 sequence is 19 residues long. Germline lookup yields CDR1 SGHNT and CDR2 YYREEE (reference sequence). The CDR3 here is CASSYLPPFSTGKQDTQYF. CDR3 nucleotide sequence: TGTGCCAGCAGCTACTTACCGCCCTTTTCGACAGGGAAGCAAGATACGCAGTATTTT.

This clonotype was seen only a few times. The rearrangement joins TRBV20-1 to TRBJ2-1; 8 bases fit TRBD1. Germline-derived CDR1 and CDR2 are DFQATT and SNEGSKA (reference sequence). V shed 6 bases and J 0 bases; nucleotides not matched to a gene: 7. The CDR3 runs 15 residues. In nucleotides, the CDR3 is TGCAGTGCCAGGGGGCCTTACGTCTCCTACAATGAGCAGTTCTTC. The encoded protein is CSARGPYVSYNEQFF.

V and J are TRBV5-1 and TRBJ2-1; the D is unclear. V was cut by 9 bases and J by 0 bases, with 13 bases left in between. CDR3 length: 14 amino acids. CDR1 and CDR2 from the germline V gene are SGHRS and YFSETQ. The CDR3 DNA follows: TGCGCCACCAAGTCGGCCGACTCCTACAATGAGCAGTTCTTC. Protein sequence: CATKSADSYNEQFF. The variable domain in full, completed from reference TRBV5-1 and TRBJ2-1, reads KAGVTQTPRYLIKTRGQQVTLSCSPISGHRSVSWYQQTPGQGLQFLFEYFSETQRNKGNFPGRFSGRQFSNSRSEMNVSTLELGDSALYLCATKSADSYNEQFFGPGTRLTVL.

The chain couples TRBV20-1 to TRBJ2-1; TRBD2 matches at 9 bases. V gave up 4 bases and J gave up 4 bases; unmatched junction bases: 11. The length of the CDR3 is 16 residues. Germline CDR1 and CDR2: DFQATT and SNEGSKA (reference sequence). CDR3 amino acids: CSAIPLAGIEYNEQFF. The CDR3 nucleotides are TGCAGTGCTATTCCGCTAGCGGGAATAGAATACAATGAGCAGTTCTTC.

This clonotype has only a few counts. The V gene is TRBV5-5, the J gene TRBJ1-1; 10 bases agree with TRBD1. Germline V CDR1 and CDR2: SGHKS, YYEKEE (reference sequence). The CDR3 is 15 residues long. The junction had 12 bases not matched to a gene; V was cut back by 2 bases and J by 11 bases. For the CDR3, the DNA is TGTGCCAGCAGCTTCGGCGGACAGGGGGATATCGCGGCTTTCTTT. Amino acid sequence: CASSFGGQGDIAAFF.

This clonotype has a count of ten or more. The chain employs TRBV14 and TRBJ2-1; TRBD1 aligns across 8 bases. The CDR3 is 13 residues long. With V trimmed by 5 bases and J by 9 bases, 6 bases remained unmatched. The germline gives CDR1 SGHDN, CDR2 FVKESK. This CDR3 reads CASSYDRGGEQFF. In DNA, the CDR3 is TGTGCCAGCAGCTACGACAGGGGCGGTGAGCAGTTCTTC.

The chain recombines TRBV7-2 with TRBJ2-7; 7 bases line up with TRBD2. The V and J ends lost 3 bases and 4 bases, in that order; junction bases with no gene match: 9. CDR1 is SGHTA and CDR2 is FQGNSA in the germline V gene. The CDR3 length is 15 residues. The CDR3 sequence: CASSFEGGPGYEQYF. The CDR3 DNA is TGTGCCAGCAGCTTCGAGGGAGGGCCGGGGTACGAGCAGTACTTC.

In its sample, this clonotype was seen many times. This chain links TRBV29-1 with TRBJ2-3; 9 bases are a match to TRBD2. Per the germline V gene, CDR1 is SQVTM and CDR2 is ANQGSEA. Trimming cost V 3 bases and J 3 bases; bases outside gene matches: 7. This CDR3 has 15 residues. DNA of the CDR3: TGCAGCGTTGACGGGCCTAGCGGGATTACAGATACGCAGTATTTT. Translation: CSVDGPSGITDTQYF.

This chain links TRBV11-2 with TRBJ1-6, with D possibly TRBD1 on 5 matching bases. Per germline, CDR1 SGHAT and CDR2 FQNNGV. The V end lost 1 base, the J end lost 14 bases, and 12 bases lay between the germline ends. The CDR3 loop spans 13 amino acids. DNA for the CDR3: TGTGCCAGCAGCTTAGGACCCGGGGCGGCCCTCCACTTT. It codes for CASSLGPGAALHF.

The table lists this clonotype with many counts. This sequence joins TRBV20-1 and TRBJ2-5; D is undetermined. Between the trimmed V and J ends, which lost 3 bases and 1 base, there was a span of 9 bases. The germline CDR1 and CDR2 sequences are DFQATT and SNEGSKA (reference sequence). The CDR3 totals 13 residues. CDR3: CSARRTVQETQYF. CDR3 nucleotides: TGCAGTGCTAGGCGGACGGTCCAAGAGACCCAGTACTTC.

This clonotype turned up a few times. The chain employs TRBV20-1 and TRBJ2-5; D is unclear. V shed 3 bases and J shed 5 bases, with 10 bases lying between them. Per germline, CDR1 DFQATT and CDR2 SNEGSKA (reference sequence). CDR3 length equals 12 residues. CDR3 region: CSARVGKETQYF. The CDR3 bases are TGCAGTGCTAGGGTAGGGAAGGAGACCCAGTACTTC.

This clonotype has at least ten counts. The genes are TRBV29-1 and TRBJ2-5, with 7 bases that match TRBD2. The CDR3 extends over 16 amino acids. J gave up 0 bases and V 1 base, and 8 bases lay outside the gene matches. Germline V lookup: CDR1 SQVTM, CDR2 ANQGSEA. CDR3 in amino acids: CSVEGGSGGYQETQYF. In DNA, the CDR3 is TGCAGCGTTGAAGGTGGATCGGGAGGTTACCAAGAGACCCAGTACTTC.

This clonotype showed up many times. The V gene is TRBV6-1, the J gene TRBJ2-2; D is unresolved. V gave up 6 bases and J gave up 1 base, with 15 bases separating them. The CDR3 is made up of 16 amino acids. Germline assignment: CDR1 MNHNS and CDR2 SASEGT. The CDR3 bases are TGTGCCAGCAGCGAAAAACCCTTGGGGAACACCGGGGAGCTGTTTTTT. The encoded protein is CASSEKPLGNTGELFF.

This clonotype has a handful of counts. The V and J genes are TRBV7-9 and TRBJ1-3; 7 nucleotides agree with TRBD1. Germline CDR1 SEHNR, CDR2 FQNEAQ (reference sequence). The CDR3 is 15 amino acids. Losses at the gene ends were 5 bases for V and 6 bases for J; bases not matched to a gene: 10. CDR3 DNA: TGTGCCAGCAGCGCATTGACAGGGCTGGCAAACACCATATATTTT. It translates to CASSALTGLANTIYF.

This clonotype turned up a few times. V gene TRBV19 combines with J gene TRBJ2-7, with no clear D. With 3 bases removed from V and 0 bases from J, the gap between germline ends came to 9 bases. CDR3 length: 14 amino acids. Germline-derived CDR1 and CDR2 are LNHDA and SQIVND (reference sequence). As DNA, the CDR3 is TGTGCCAGTAGTATTTTACCCGGCTCCTACGAGCAGTACTTC. This codes for CASSILPGSYEQYF.

Turning to this clonotype: A much larger clone sits a single nucleotide away, making a read error possible. The CDR3 is CASSHRTGSTDTQSF. DNA of the CDR3: TGTGCCAGCAGCCACCGGACAGGGAGCACAGATACGCAGTCTTTT. The chain combines TRBV12-3 or TRBV12-4 with TRBJ2-3; 8 bases line up with TRBD1. The CDR3 is 15 residues long.

The chain carries TRBV9 and TRBJ2-7, with D perhaps given as TRBD1 or TRBD2 (6 bases each). V gave up 0 bases and J gave up 0 bases, with 10 bases separating them. Per the germline V gene, CDR1 is SGDLS and CDR2 is YYNGEE. This CDR3 has 15 residues. For the CDR3, the DNA is TGTGCCAGCAGCGTAGCGGGGGCCTACTCCTACGAGCAGTACTTC. Amino acid sequence: CASSVAGAYSYEQYF. The entire variable domain, with the rest obtained from reference TRBV9 and TRBJ2-7, is as follows: DSGVTQTPKHLITATGQRVTLRCSPRSGDLSVYWYQQSLDQGLQFLIQYYNGEERAKGNILERFSAQQFPDLHSELNLSSLELGDSALYFCASSVAGAYSYEQYFGPGTRLTVT.

This clonotype turned up a few times. J is TRBJ1-1 and V is TRBV18, with unresolved D. Looked up from germline, CDR1 is KGHSH and CDR2 is LQKENI. CDR3 size: 15 residues. With 2 bases removed from V and 0 bases from J, the gap between germline ends came to 10 bases. In DNA, the CDR3 is TGTGCCAGCTCACCAAGTCAACTTTTGAACACTGAAGCTTTCTTT. Its translation: CASSPSQLLNTEAFF.

This clonotype was observed many times. The J gene is TRBJ2-1, the V gene TRBV5-1; D remains unclear. V dropped 0 bases and J dropped 0 bases, with 7 bases sitting between them. This CDR3 has 15 amino acids. Germline V gene data show CDR1 as SGHRS and CDR2 as YFSETQ. The CDR3 DNA follows: TGCGCCAGCAGCTTGGATGCTGGCTCCTACAATGAGCAGTTCTTC. Translated, it gives CASSLDAGSYNEQFF.

J is TRBJ2-1 and V is TRBV3-1; D may be TRBD1 or TRBD2 (5 bases each). Germline V gene data show CDR1 as LGHDT and CDR2 as YNNKEL (reference sequence). This CDR3 has 12 residues. Trimming removed 1 base at V and 16 bases at J, with 14 bases between. The CDR3 DNA reads TGTGCCAGCAGCCAAGCCCGGGGCCCACGTTTCTTC. It encodes CASSQARGPRFF.

J is TRBJ2-3 and V is TRBV5-6, with 7 nucleotides matching TRBD2. The V gene end was trimmed by 5 bases and the J gene end by 3 bases; junction bases not matched to a gene: 6. CDR1 SGHDT and CDR2 YYEEEE come from the germline V gene. The CDR3 length is 14 residues. The CDR3 DNA follows: TGTGCCAGCAGTTTTGGACTAGATACAGATACGCAGTATTTT. Translation: CASSFGLDTDTQYF.

This clonotype was detected only a few times. This chain connects TRBV7-9 to TRBJ1-1; possibly TRBD1 for D (6 bases). This CDR3 is 15 amino acids long. Germline CDR1 reads SEHNR; CDR2 reads FQNEAQ (reference sequence). V lost 5 bases and J 0 bases, leaving 13 bases between the germline ends. This CDR3 is CASSPQGKMNTEAFF. The CDR3 DNA reads as TGTGCCAGCAGCCCCCAGGGGAAAATGAACACTGAAGCTTTCTTT.

This clonotype was seen ten or more times. Here the CDR3 reads CASSPRTSGMELFF. The CDR3 nucleotides are TGTGCCAGCAGCCCCCGGACTAGCGGGATGGAGCTGTTTTTT. The chain employs TRBV3-1 and TRBJ2-2; 12 bases match TRBD2. In germline, CDR1 is LGHDT, CDR2 YNNKEL (reference sequence). The junction had 4 bases not matched to a gene; V was cut back by 4 bases and J by 10 bases. The CDR3 has 14 residues.

This clonotype has just a few counts. The chain is built from TRBV27 and TRBJ2-1; 10 bases align to TRBD1. The CDR3 has 15 amino acids. The V and J ends lost 6 bases and 5 bases, in that order; junction bases with no gene match: 7. Looked up from germline, CDR1 is MNHEY and CDR2 is SMNVEV (reference sequence). This chain's CDR3 is CASRLGTGANNEQFF. The CDR3 bases are TGTGCCAGCAGGCTCGGGACAGGGGCCAACAATGAGCAGTTCTTC.